A single sample gave rise to the 14 T cell receptor beta chains below, sequenced in a study of blood T cell repertoires in COVID-19. TCRdb's table, derived via immunoSEQ multiplex PCR, lists solely in-frame clones and lacks some. The sample records roughly 240,000 clones, approximately 87% being singletons. Material for sequencing was peripheral blood. These receptors were collected from a man between 60 and 75 years old who had recovered from COVID-19.

This clone was recorded a few times. The V call is TRBV30, the J call TRBJ1-5; no definite D call. CDR3 length: 13 residues. Trimming cost V 1 base and J 6 bases, with 10 bases left between them. CDR1 and CDR2 from the germline V gene are GTSNPN and SVGIG (reference sequence). CDR3 DNA: TGTGCCTGGAGTGCCGGGGTCGGTCAGCCCCAGCATTTT. It encodes CAWSAGVGQPQHF. Based on the CDR3 plus reference TRBV30 and TRBJ1-5, the full variable domain is SQTIHQWPATLVQPVGSPLSLECTVEGTSNPNLYWYRQAAGRGLQLLFYSVGIGQISSEVPQNLSASRPQDRQFILSSKKLLLSDSGFYLCAWSAGVGQPQHFGDGTRLSIL.

The rearrangement links TRBV7-8 to TRBJ1-3; D is uncertain. V was trimmed by 1 base and J by 2 bases, leaving 9 bases between them. The germline CDR1 and CDR2 sequences are SGHVS and FQNEAQ. The CDR3 has 15 residues. The CDR3, as DNA: TGTGCCAGCAGCTTAGTCTCCGGGGCTGGAAACACCATATATTTT. This encodes CASSLVSGAGNTIYF.

The V gene is TRBV27, the J gene TRBJ2-3, with D possibly matching TRBD1 (6 bases). This CDR3 is built from 15 residues. V gave up 2 bases and J gave up 3 bases, with 12 bases separating them. In germline, CDR1 is MNHEY, CDR2 SMNVEV (reference sequence). CDR3 region: CASSLGQGWTDTQYF. CDR3 in DNA: TGTGCCAGCAGTTTAGGGCAGGGGTGGACAGATACGCAGTATTTT.

The chain employs TRBV27 and TRBJ2-7, with 10 nucleotides matching TRBD2. V was clipped by 2 bases and J by 6 bases; unmatched bases: 19. Germline V gene sequence: CDR1 MNHEY, CDR2 SMNVEV (reference sequence). The CDR3 totals 19 residues. In nucleotides, the CDR3 is TGTGCCAGCAGTTTAGGTGTTAGCGGGAGGCAGCGGGCGCTTTCCGAGCAGTACTTC. Its translation is CASSLGVSGRQRALSEQYF.

The chain recombines TRBV11-1 with TRBJ2-7; a possible D gene is TRBD1 (6 bases). Looked up from germline, CDR1 is SGHAT and CDR2 is FQDESV (reference sequence). The CDR3 is 17 residues long. Trimming took off 0 bases at V and 2 bases at J, with 17 bases between the two ends. The CDR3 DNA reads as TGTGCCAGCAGCTTAGCGGGGGCCTGGACGGGTACCTACGAGCAGTACTTC. Its translation: CASSLAGAWTGTYEQYF.

This clone has more than one count but fewer than ten. The rearrangement joins TRBV5-1 to TRBJ2-7, with D perhaps matching TRBD2 (5 bases). Deletions cut 4 bases from V and 3 bases from J, with 17 bases between. The CDR3 covers 15 residues. Germline values: CDR1 SGHRS, CDR2 YFSETQ. DNA for the CDR3: TGCGCCAGCAGCCAGAGCGGACGGCTGAGCTACGAGCAGTACTTC. This translates into CASSQSGRLSYEQYF.

The chain carries TRBV7-8 and TRBJ2-7; 13 bases align to TRBD2. The CDR3 runs to 13 residues. The trim removed 5 bases at V and 7 bases at J, leaving 2 bases unmatched. In germline, CDR1 is SGHVS, CDR2 FQNEAQ. CDR3 residues: CASSQGLAGEQYF. The CDR3 DNA reads TGTGCCAGCAGCCAGGGACTAGCGGGAGAGCAGTACTTC.

Remarks on this clone: At the DNA level, this CDR3 is encoded by other sequences in the same sample as well. The chain has TRBV29-1 and TRBJ1-1, with 7 bases lining up with TRBD1. There are 13 residues in the CDR3. Trimming at V came to 3 bases and at J to 1 base, leaving 2 bases not matched to a gene. Germline values: CDR1 SQVTM, CDR2 ANQGSEA. The DNA of the CDR3 is TGCAGCGTTGACAGGACAGGGAACACTGAAGCTTTCTTT. Translated: CSVDRTGNTEAFF.

The chain couples TRBV5-1 to TRBJ2-1; 8 nucleotides match TRBD2. J lost 0 bases, V lost 0 bases, and 8 bases had no gene match. The CDR3 totals 18 residues. Germline V gives CDR1 SGHRS, CDR2 YFSETQ. The CDR3 DNA reads as TGCGCCAGCAGCTTGGGACTAGCGCGTTATAGCTCCTACAATGAGCAGTTCTTC. It translates to CASSLGLARYSSYNEQFF.

The chain employs TRBV27 and TRBJ2-1; 9 nucleotides match TRBD2. In germline, CDR1 is MNHEY, CDR2 SMNVEV (reference sequence). J lost 6 bases, V lost 6 bases, and 0 bases had no gene match. The CDR3 loop spans 12 amino acids. This CDR3 reads CASRLAGNEQFF. The CDR3 nucleotides read TGTGCCAGCAGACTAGCGGGCAATGAGCAGTTCTTC.

V and J are TRBV6-5 and TRBJ1-1; 7 nucleotides agree with TRBD1. The CDR3 contains 14 residues. Germline trimming cut 5 bases from V and 6 bases from J; bases unmatched to any gene: 9. Looked up from germline, CDR1 is MNHEY and CDR2 is SVGAGI. CDR3 protein: CASSPLTGHAEAFF. DNA of the CDR3: TGTGCCAGCAGTCCCTTGACAGGGCACGCTGAAGCTTTCTTT.

V and J are TRBV5-1 and TRBJ1-4; TRBD1 agrees at 9 bases. The CDR3 contains 16 residues. Germline CDR1 and CDR2: SGHRS and YFSETQ. The V gene end was trimmed by 3 bases and the J gene end by 6 bases; junction bases not matched to a gene: 9. The CDR3: CASSSGTGNSDEKLFF. The CDR3 region has the DNA TGCGCCAGCAGCTCTGGGACAGGGAATAGTGATGAAAAACTGTTTTTT.

This clone has just one count. The CDR3 sequence is CASSTRPGDCYEQYF. In nucleotides, the CDR3 is TGTGCCAGCAGCACCCGACCTGGGGACTGCTACGAGCAGTACTTC. The rearrangement links TRBV21-1 to TRBJ2-7; the D call in the table, TRBD2, was not verified against the DNA. TRBV21-1 counts as a pseudogene. The CDR3 has 15 residues.

This clone was detected a few times. The chain couples TRBV5-1 to TRBJ2-7, with 8 nucleotides matching TRBD1. The V segment lost 4 bases and the J segment 5 bases; nucleotides outside the gene matches: 5. There are 13 residues in the CDR3. Per the germline V gene, CDR1 is SGHRS and CDR2 is YFSETQ. DNA of the CDR3: TGCGCCAGCAGCAACAGGGGGGAGAACGAGCAGTACTTC. Translating it yields CASSNRGENEQYF.